Listed here are 32 T cell receptor beta chains from one sample, sequenced in a study of blood T cell repertoires in COVID-19. Generated by immunoSEQ multiplex PCR, the TCRdb table keeps only in-frame clones and is missing some. The sample contains about 190,000 clones, 65% to 90% of which appear only once. The specimen was PBMCs or T cells enriched from blood (not recorded which). The receptors originated from a woman between 55 and 75 years old with acute COVID-19.

The chain joins TRBV6-5 to TRBJ1-4, with 8 nucleotides matching TRBD1. J gave up 1 base and V 10 bases, and 5 bases lay outside the gene matches. CDR1 and CDR2 (germline): MNHEY, SVGAGI. This CDR3 contains 14 residues. For the CDR3, the DNA is TGTGCCACCACTACAGGGGGAACTAATGAAAAACTGTTTTTT. Protein product: CATTTGGTNEKLFF.

DNA of the CDR3: TGTGCCAGCAGCCGACAGGGCTCCTACGAGCAGTACGTC. It is translated as CASSRQGSYEQYV. The rearrangement links TRBV3-1 (or the pseudogene TRBV3-2) to TRBJ2-7, with 7 bases matching TRBD1. J gave up 0 bases and V 4 bases, and 0 bases lay outside the gene matches. Germline V gene sequence: CDR1 LGHDT, CDR2 YNNKEL (reference sequence). The CDR3 is made up of 13 amino acids.

This clone occurred a few times. The chain links TRBV12-5 to TRBJ2-7; 8 nucleotides match TRBD1. The CDR3 sequence is 14 residues long. The germline V gene encodes CDR1 LGHNT and CDR2 FRNRAP. Trimming removed 1 base from V and 5 bases from J; junction bases left unmatched: 4. CDR3: CASGLARTGNEQYF. The CDR3 DNA is TGTGCTAGTGGTTTGGCGCGGACAGGGAACGAGCAGTACTTC. Full variable domain (remainder filled in from reference TRBV12-5 and TRBJ2-7): DARVTQTPRHKVTEMGQEVTMRCQPILGHNTVFWYRQTMMQGLELLAYFRNRAPLDDSGMPKDRFSAEMPDATLATLKIQPSEPRDSAVYFCASGLARTGNEQYFGPGTRLTVT.

The V and J genes are TRBV6-5 and TRBJ2-7, with D possibly being TRBD1 (6 bases). Germline assignment: CDR1 MNHEY and CDR2 SVGAGI. The CDR3 covers 15 residues. Deletions cut 4 bases from V and 2 bases from J, with 15 bases between. The CDR3 sequence is CASSWIDRPTYEQYF. The CDR3 DNA reads TGTGCCAGCAGTTGGATTGACAGGCCCACCTACGAGCAGTACTTC.

The CDR3 bases are TGTGCCAGCAGCCCGGGACTAGCCAACAATGAGCAGTTCTTC. Amino acid sequence: CASSPGLANNEQFF. V usage is TRBV7-2 and J usage is TRBJ2-1, with 9 positions matching TRBD2. This CDR3 is 14 amino acids long. V shed 5 bases, J shed 5 bases, and the junction held 4 bases outside the gene matches. The germline V gene encodes CDR1 SGHTA and CDR2 FQGNSA. Using reference TRBV7-2 and TRBJ2-1 for the parts outside the CDR3, the full variable domain is GAGVSQSPSNKVTEKGKDVELRCDPISGHTALYWYRQSLGQGLEFLIYFQGNSAPDKSGLPSDRFSAERTGGSVSTLTIQRTQQEDSAVYLCASSPGLANNEQFFGPGTRLTVL.

The chain is built from TRBV4-2 and TRBJ1-2, with TRBD1 as a possible D gene (5 bases). The CDR3 has 15 amino acids. Germline V gene data show CDR1 as LGHNA and CDR2 as YNFKEQ. V was trimmed by 0 bases and J by 3 bases, leaving 11 bases between them. For the CDR3, the DNA is TGTGCCAGCAGCCAAGATTCCAGGGAGGACTATGGCTACACCTTC. Encoded protein: CASSQDSREDYGYTF.

The chain joins TRBV27 to TRBJ1-1; 8 bases line up with TRBD1. The CDR3 runs to 15 residues. Looked up from germline, CDR1 is MNHEY and CDR2 is SMNVEV (reference sequence). With 5 bases clipped from V and 0 bases from J, the junction kept 5 bases outside the gene matches. CDR3 DNA sequence: TGTGCCAGCAGTCCGCAGACAGGGGTGAACACTGAAGCTTTCTTT. It is translated as CASSPQTGVNTEAFF.

This chain links TRBV28 with TRBJ2-3; a weak D match, TRBD2 (7 bases). From germline, CDR1 is MDHEN and CDR2 SYDVKM. The CDR3 extends over 16 amino acids. V dropped 3 bases and J dropped 5 bases, with 18 bases sitting between them. The CDR3 DNA sequence: TGTGCCAGCAGTTTTGAGGGCGGGGGCGTAGGAGATACGCAGTATTTT. It translates to CASSFEGGGVGDTQYF.

The CDR3 nucleotides are TGTGCCACCCAGCCGGGACAGAAGTACAATGAGCAGTTCTTC. This codes for CATQPGQKYNEQFF. The chain carries TRBV24-1 and TRBJ2-1; 7 bases are shared with TRBD1. Germline V gene sequence: CDR1 KGHDR, CDR2 SFDVKD. The CDR3 loop spans 14 amino acids. The V gene end was trimmed by 9 bases and the J gene end by 4 bases; junction bases not matched to a gene: 8.

V and J are TRBV7-2 and TRBJ1-5; D is undetermined. V lost 5 bases and J lost 2, with 13 bases in between. Germline V gives CDR1 SGHTA, CDR2 FQGNSA. This CDR3 is built from 15 residues. CDR3 DNA: TGTGCCAGCAGCCGTGGATGGAGCGGCAATCAGCCCCAGCATTTT. This sequence encodes CASSRGWSGNQPQHF.

The chain recombines TRBV5-8 with TRBJ2-3; 7 bases agree with TRBD1. The germline gives CDR1 SGHTS, CDR2 YDEGEE. V was pared by 7 bases and J by 4 bases, with 6 bases of the junction left unmatched. CDR3 length equals 13 residues. CDR3 coding DNA: TGTGCCAGCGGACAGGTTTTAGCAGATACGCAGTATTTT. Amino acid sequence: CASGQVLADTQYF. Looking up the rest from reference TRBV5-8 and TRBJ2-3 gives the full variable domain: EAGVTQSPTHLIKTRGQQATLRCSPISGHTSVYWYQQALGLGLQFLLWYDEGEERNRGNFPPRFSGRQFPNYSSELNVNALELEDSALYLCASGQVLADTQYFGPGTRLTVL.

This chain links TRBV7-2 with TRBJ1-2; perhaps TRBD1 as D (6 bases). Trimming removed 6 bases at V and 0 bases at J, with 14 bases between. CDR3 length equals 15 residues. Per germline, CDR1 SGHTA and CDR2 FQGNSA. The CDR3 protein is CASRGGLGTNYGYTF. Written as DNA, the CDR3 is TGTGCCAGCAGAGGGGGTTTAGGAACTAACTATGGCTACACCTTC. Filled out from reference TRBV7-2 and TRBJ1-2, the complete variable domain reads GAGVSQSPSNKVTEKGKDVELRCDPISGHTALYWYRQSLGQGLEFLIYFQGNSAPDKSGLPSDRFSAERTGGSVSTLTIQRTQQEDSAVYLCASRGGLGTNYGYTFGSGTRLTVV.

This clone was found once. The V gene is TRBV30, the J gene TRBJ1-6; D is possibly TRBD1 (6 bases). The germline gives CDR1 GTSNPN, CDR2 SVGIG (reference sequence). Trimming left V 3 bases short and J 5 bases short, with 17 bases between. This CDR3 has 16 residues. This CDR3 is CAWSIKQGTHNSPLHF. The CDR3 coding sequence is TGTGCCTGGAGCATTAAACAGGGCACGCATAATTCACCCCTCCACTTT. The full variable domain, its missing parts supplied by reference TRBV30 and TRBJ1-6, is SQTIHQWPATLVQPVGSPLSLECTVEGTSNPNLYWYRQAAGRGLQLLFYSVGIGQISSEVPQNLSASRPQDRQFILSSKKLLLSDSGFYLCAWSIKQGTHNSPLHFGNGTRLTVT.

V gene TRBV7-2 combines with J gene TRBJ2-1, with 15 bases aligning to TRBD2. The germline V gene encodes CDR1 SGHTA and CDR2 FQGNSA. The CDR3 length is 15 residues. V shed 3 bases and J 14 bases; nucleotides not matched to a gene: 8. The CDR3 is CASSLDWTSGRAEFF. The CDR3 bases are TGTGCCAGCAGCTTGGATTGGACTAGCGGGAGGGCCGAGTTCTTC.

The chain joins TRBV18 to TRBJ1-1; the D is unclear. CDR3 length: 12 residues. CDR1 is KGHSH, CDR2 LQKENI, per germline. The germline V and J ends were trimmed by 5 bases and 4 bases, with 8 bases remaining between them. The CDR3 region is CASSNFGTEAFF. In DNA form, the CDR3 reads TGTGCCAGCTCAAACTTTGGCACTGAAGCTTTCTTT.

The chain links TRBV27 to TRBJ2-7; D remains ambiguous. The germline gives CDR1 MNHEY, CDR2 SMNVEV (reference sequence). Deletions cut 8 bases from V and 7 bases from J, with 9 bases between. This CDR3 is built from 10 residues. This chain's CDR3 is CASGPLEQYF. DNA of the CDR3: TGTGCCAGCGGGCCTCTTGAGCAGTACTTC.

The chain carries TRBV4-2 and TRBJ1-2, with a tentative D call TRBD1 (5 bases). CDR1 LGHNA and CDR2 YNFKEQ come from the germline V gene. The CDR3 has 19 residues. V was cut by 0 bases and J by 0 bases, with 20 bases left in between. CDR3 DNA: TGTGCCAGCAGCCAAGAGCGTTCTAGGGGTTACACAGCTAACTATGGCTACACCTTC. Translated: CASSQERSRGYTANYGYTF.

In regard to this clone: One junction end does not reproduce the germline sequence, and a read error may be involved. The chain couples TRBV6-5 to TRBJ2-7, with D possibly matching TRBD1 (6 bases). Germline loops: CDR1 MNHEY, CDR2 SVGAGI. The CDR3 consists of 15 residues. The CDR3 sequence is CASSDSWGPHYEQYF. CDR3 DNA: TGTGCCAGCAGTGACTCTTGGGGGCCCCACTACGAGCAGTACTTC.

The chain is built from TRBV5-1 and TRBJ2-1; tentative D call: TRBD2 (6 bases). CDR1 and CDR2 (germline): SGHRS, YFSETQ. CDR3 length: 14 amino acids. V lost 5 bases to trimming and J lost 2 bases, with 11 bases between them. The CDR3: CASSPGDTYNEQFF. The CDR3 nucleotides read TGCGCCAGCAGTCCGGGAGACACCTACAATGAGCAGTTCTTC.

This clone was picked up a small number of times. The chain has TRBV2 and TRBJ2-5, with a possible D match to TRBD2 (6 bases). This CDR3 comprises 15 residues. Trimming removed 5 bases from V and 5 bases from J, with 18 bases in between. Germline-derived CDR1 and CDR2 are SNHLY and FYNNEI. CDR3 residues: CASSLFGGPRETQYF. The CDR3 DNA is TGTGCCAGCAGTCTCTTTGGAGGGCCCAGGGAGACCCAGTACTTC.

The genes are TRBV5-6 and TRBJ2-2; D not certain. Germline lookup yields CDR1 SGHDT and CDR2 YYEEEE. The CDR3 contains 13 residues. V was pared by 1 base and J by 3 bases, with 4 bases between. CDR3 DNA sequence: TGTGCCAGCAGCTTGCGGTACACCGGGGAGCTGTTTTTT. This sequence encodes CASSLRYTGELFF.

The chain recombines TRBV6-2 or TRBV6-3 with TRBJ2-7; D is possibly TRBD1 (6 bases). The germline V gene encodes CDR1 MNHEY and CDR2 SVGEGT. There are 15 residues in the CDR3. Trimming took 0 bases from V and 0 from J, leaving 9 bases between them. CDR3 loop: CASSYSGAHSYEQYV. The CDR3 bases are TGTGCCAGCAGTTACTCGGGGGCACACTCCTACGAGCAGTACGTC.

CDR3 amino acids: CASSPGDRSITEAFF. CDR3 in DNA: TGTGCCAGCAGCCCGGGGGACAGGAGTATCACTGAAGCTTTCTTT. The rearrangement uses TRBV7-2 and TRBJ1-1; TRBD1 agrees at 8 bases. CDR3 length: 15 amino acids. Germline CDR1 and CDR2: SGHTA and FQGNSA. V shed 5 bases and J 4 bases; nucleotides not matched to a gene: 9.

This clone showed up just a few times. The chain is built from TRBV18 and TRBJ2-1, with 7 bases lining up with TRBD1. Germline-derived CDR1 and CDR2 are KGHSH and LQKENI. The CDR3 length is 16 residues. The V and J ends lost 3 bases and 6 bases, in that order; junction bases with no gene match: 11. In DNA form, the CDR3 reads TGTGCCAGCTCACCTCTCGACATCCGGGACAGCAATGAGCAGTTCTTC. Protein: CASSPLDIRDSNEQFF.

This clone appeared a few times. The chain has TRBV11-2 and TRBJ2-7; 8 positions match TRBD2. CDR1 SGHAT and CDR2 FQNNGV come from the germline V gene. CDR3 length: 14 amino acids. Trimming at V came to 1 base and at J to 2 bases, leaving 1 base not matched to a gene. DNA for the CDR3: TGTGCCAGCAGCTTAGTGGGACTAGCCTACGAGCAGTACTTC. It specifies CASSLVGLAYEQYF. Full variable domain (remainder filled in from reference TRBV11-2 and TRBJ2-7): EAGVAQSPRYKIIEKRQSVAFWCNPISGHATLYWYQQILGQGPKLLIQFQNNGVVDDSQLPKDRFSAERLKGVDSTLKIQPAKLEDSAVYLCASSLVGLAYEQYFGPGTRLTVT.

The genes are TRBV28 and TRBJ1-1; 9 nucleotides agree with TRBD1. Looked up from germline, CDR1 is MDHEN and CDR2 is SYDVKM. The V and J ends lost 3 bases and 1 base, in that order; junction bases with no gene match: 18. This CDR3 is built from 20 residues. This CDR3 is CASSFYLTAQGATQNTEAFF. CDR3 DNA: TGTGCCAGCAGTTTTTATTTGACCGCACAGGGGGCCACGCAGAACACTGAAGCTTTCTTT.

The rearrangement uses TRBV7-9 and TRBJ1-1; weak D call: TRBD1 (5 bases). Germline CDR1 and CDR2: SEHNR and FQNEAQ (reference sequence). V lost 3 bases to trimming and J lost 1 base, with 12 bases between them. The CDR3 length is 15 residues. This CDR3 is CASSFWSGGNTEAFF. The CDR3 DNA follows: TGTGCCAGCAGCTTCTGGTCGGGGGGGAACACTGAAGCTTTCTTT.

This clone was picked up one time. This chain links TRBV11-2 with TRBJ2-1; D perhaps matches TRBD2 (6 bases). V was pared by 3 bases and J by 1 base, with 10 bases between. The length of the CDR3 is 15 residues. The germline V gene encodes CDR1 SGHAT and CDR2 FQNNGV. CDR3 sequence (DNA): TGTGCCAGCAGCTTCTCACGGGAGTCCTACAATGAGCAGTTCTTC. This gives the protein CASSFSRESYNEQFF.

V and J are TRBV19 and TRBJ1-5, with 7 bases matching TRBD1. The germline V gene encodes CDR1 LNHDA and CDR2 SQIVND (reference sequence). The CDR3 length is 14 residues. V trimming: 5 bases; J trimming: 0 bases; junction bases outside the gene matches: 1. CDR3 bases: TGTGCCAGTAGTGGGGACAGTAGCAATCAGCCCCAGCATTTT. Amino acids: CASSGDSSNQPQHF. The full variable domain, its missing parts supplied by reference TRBV19 and TRBJ1-5, is DGGITQSPKYLFRKEGQNVTLSCEQNLNHDAMYWYRQDPGQGLRLIYYSQIVNDFQKGDIAEGYSVSREKKESFPLTVTSAQKNPTAFYLCASSGDSSNQPQHFGDGTRLSIL.

The V call is TRBV18, the J call TRBJ2-7, with TRBD1 identical over 8 bases. Germline assignment: CDR1 KGHSH and CDR2 LQKENI. The trim removed 3 bases at V and 1 base at J, leaving 8 bases unmatched. The CDR3 spans 16 residues. CDR3 in amino acids: CASSPQRTGSSYEQYF. CDR3 DNA: TGTGCCAGCTCACCTCAAAGGACAGGGAGTTCCTACGAGCAGTACTTC.

Notes on this clone: This sequence may be a read error, since a much larger clone differs from it by one base. This rearrangement joins TRBV2 to TRBJ1-2, with 10 bases that match TRBD1. The CDR3 consists of 13 residues. Germline V CDR1 and CDR2: SNHLY, FYNNEI. J was trimmed by 6 bases and V by 5 bases; bases with no gene match: 3. The CDR3 is CASSWTGGDGYTF. The CDR3, as DNA: TGTGCCAGCAGTTGGACAGGGGGAGATGGCTACACCTTC.

The chain carries TRBV6-2 or TRBV6-3 and TRBJ1-1; D call uncertain. The CDR3 contains 14 residues. V was trimmed by 2 bases and J by 6 bases, leaving 13 bases between them. CDR1 and CDR2 from the germline V gene are MNHEY and SVGEGT. Here the CDR3 reads CASSYSGGEAEAFF. CDR3 nucleotides: TGTGCCAGCAGTTACAGCGGTGGGGAAGCTGAAGCTTTCTTT.